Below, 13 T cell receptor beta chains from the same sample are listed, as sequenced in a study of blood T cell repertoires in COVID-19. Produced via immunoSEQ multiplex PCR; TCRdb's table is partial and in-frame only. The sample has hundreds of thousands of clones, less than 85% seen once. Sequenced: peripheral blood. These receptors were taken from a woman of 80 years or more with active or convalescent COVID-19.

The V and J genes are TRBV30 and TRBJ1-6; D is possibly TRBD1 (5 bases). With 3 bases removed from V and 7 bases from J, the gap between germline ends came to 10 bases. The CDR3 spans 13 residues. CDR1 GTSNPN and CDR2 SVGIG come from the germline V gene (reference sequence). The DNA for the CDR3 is TGTGCCTGGAGACAGGCGGTGAATTCACCCCTCCACTTT. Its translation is CAWRQAVNSPLHF.

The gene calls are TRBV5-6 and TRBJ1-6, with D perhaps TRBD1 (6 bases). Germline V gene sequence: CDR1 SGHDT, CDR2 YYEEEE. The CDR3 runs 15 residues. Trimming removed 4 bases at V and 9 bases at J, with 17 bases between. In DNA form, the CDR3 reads TGTGCCAGCAGCCCCTTAGGGGGAAATGGTTCACCCCTCCACTTT. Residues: CASSPLGGNGSPLHF.

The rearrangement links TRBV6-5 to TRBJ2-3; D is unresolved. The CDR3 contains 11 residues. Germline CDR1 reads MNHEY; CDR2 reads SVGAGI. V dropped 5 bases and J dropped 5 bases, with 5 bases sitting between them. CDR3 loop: CASSPRDTQYF. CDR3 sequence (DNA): TGTGCCAGCAGTCCCCGAGATACGCAGTATTTT.

The CDR3 region has the DNA TGTGCCAGCAGCTCCGGACAGGGGACGGGGGAGACCCAGTACTTC. Translation: CASSSGQGTGETQYF. This rearrangement joins TRBV11-3 to TRBJ2-5; 9 bases line up with TRBD1. The germline V gene encodes CDR1 SGHNT and CDR2 YENEEA. There are 15 residues in the CDR3. The junction had 8 bases not matched to a gene; V was cut back by 4 bases and J by 5 bases.

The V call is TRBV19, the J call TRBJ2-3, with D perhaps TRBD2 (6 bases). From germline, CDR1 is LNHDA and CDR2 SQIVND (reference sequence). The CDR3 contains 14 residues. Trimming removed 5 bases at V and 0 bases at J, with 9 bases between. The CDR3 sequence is CASSGDSSTDTQYF. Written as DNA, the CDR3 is TGTGCCAGTAGTGGGGACTCTAGCACAGATACGCAGTATTTT. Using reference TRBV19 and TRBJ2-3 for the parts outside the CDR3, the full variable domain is DGGITQSPKYLFRKEGQNVTLSCEQNLNHDAMYWYRQDPGQGLRLIYYSQIVNDFQKGDIAEGYSVSREKKESFPLTVTSAQKNPTAFYLCASSGDSSTDTQYFGPGTRLTVL.

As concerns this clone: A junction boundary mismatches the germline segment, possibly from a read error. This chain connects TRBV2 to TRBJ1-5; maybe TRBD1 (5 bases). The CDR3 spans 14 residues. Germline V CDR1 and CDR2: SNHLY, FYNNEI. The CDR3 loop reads CASSAQRGNQPQHF. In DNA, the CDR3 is TGTGCCAGCAGTGCGCAAAGGGGCAACCAGCCCCAGCATTTT.

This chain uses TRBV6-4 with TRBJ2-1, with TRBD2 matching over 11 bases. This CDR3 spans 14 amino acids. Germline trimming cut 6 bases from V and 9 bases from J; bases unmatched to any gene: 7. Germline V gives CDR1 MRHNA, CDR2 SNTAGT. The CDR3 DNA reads TGTGCCAGCAGCCTGACTAGCGGGGTAGGTGAGCAGTTCTTC. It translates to CASSLTSGVGEQFF.

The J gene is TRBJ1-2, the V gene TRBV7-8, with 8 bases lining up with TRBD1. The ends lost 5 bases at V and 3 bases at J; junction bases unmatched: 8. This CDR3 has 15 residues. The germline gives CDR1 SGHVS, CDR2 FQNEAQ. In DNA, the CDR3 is TGTGCCAGCAGCACCCAGGGGGCAGCGTACTATGGCTACACCTTC. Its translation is CASSTQGAAYYGYTF.

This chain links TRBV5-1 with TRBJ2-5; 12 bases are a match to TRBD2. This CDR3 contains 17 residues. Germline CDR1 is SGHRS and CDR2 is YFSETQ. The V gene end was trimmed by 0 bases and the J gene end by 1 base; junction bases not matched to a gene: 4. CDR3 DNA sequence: TGCGCCAGCAGCTTGGGGCTAGCGGGAGGGGCCCAAGAGACCCAGTACTTC. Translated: CASSLGLAGGAQETQYF.

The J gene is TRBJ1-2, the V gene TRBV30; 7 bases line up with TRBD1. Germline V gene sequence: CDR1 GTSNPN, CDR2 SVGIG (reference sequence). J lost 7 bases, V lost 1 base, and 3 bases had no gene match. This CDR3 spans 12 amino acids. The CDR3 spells CAWSADRVGYTF. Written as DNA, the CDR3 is TGTGCCTGGAGTGCCGACAGGGTTGGCTACACCTTC.

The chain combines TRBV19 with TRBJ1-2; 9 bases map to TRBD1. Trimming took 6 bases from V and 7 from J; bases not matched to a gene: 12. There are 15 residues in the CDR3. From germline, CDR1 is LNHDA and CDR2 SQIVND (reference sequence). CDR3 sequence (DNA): TGTGCCAGTAGGCTCCGGGGACAGGGACTCACTGGCTACACCTTC. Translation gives CASRLRGQGLTGYTF. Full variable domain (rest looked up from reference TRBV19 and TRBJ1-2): DGGITQSPKYLFRKEGQNVTLSCEQNLNHDAMYWYRQDPGQGLRLIYYSQIVNDFQKGDIAEGYSVSREKKESFPLTVTSAQKNPTAFYLCASRLRGQGLTGYTFGSGTRLTVV.

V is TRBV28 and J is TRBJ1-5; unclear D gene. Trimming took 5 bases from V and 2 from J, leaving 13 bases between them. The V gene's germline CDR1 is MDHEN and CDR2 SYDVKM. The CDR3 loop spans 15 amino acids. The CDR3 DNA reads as TGTGCCAGCAGTGTCGGGGAAAGGGGCAATCAGCCCCAGCATTTT. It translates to CASSVGERGNQPQHF.

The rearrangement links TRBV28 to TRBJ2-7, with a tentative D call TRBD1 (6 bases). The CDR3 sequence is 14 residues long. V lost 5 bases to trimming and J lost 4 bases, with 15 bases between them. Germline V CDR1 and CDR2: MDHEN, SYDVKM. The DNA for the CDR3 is TGTGCCAGCAGTCCCCAACAGGGCCCATACGAGCAGTACTTC. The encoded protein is CASSPQQGPYEQYF.